The 5 T cell receptor beta chains given below trace back to one sample, sequenced in a study of identical twins. MiXCR, applied by TCRdb to the 5' RACE reads, yields one record per CDR3 protein. The profile shows under 450,000 distinct CDR3 sequences, less than 20% of them singletons. The sequenced material came from naive T cells sorted from blood. Source of these receptors: a man between 45 and 60 years old in good health.

This clonotype was recorded many times. The V gene is TRBV12-3 or TRBV12-4, the J gene TRBJ2-7; the D gene is possibly TRBD1 (6 bases). Trimming removed 3 bases from V and 3 bases from J, with 12 bases in between. The CDR3 loop spans 14 amino acids. CDR3 residues: CASSFAQGNYEQYF. CDR3 in DNA: TGTGCCAGCAGTTTCGCGCAGGGGAACTACGAGCAGTACTTC.

The table lists this clonotype with a few counts. This chain connects TRBV7-9 to TRBJ2-1; TRBD2 matches at 11 bases. V gave up 3 bases and J gave up 8 bases; unmatched junction bases: 6. The CDR3 extends over 15 amino acids. Per germline, CDR1 SEHNR and CDR2 FQNEAQ (reference sequence). The CDR3 is CASSFLAGGPDEQFF. The DNA of the CDR3 is TGTGCCAGCAGCTTTTTAGCGGGAGGGCCAGATGAGCAGTTCTTC.

This clonotype came up a few times. CDR3 DNA sequence: TGTGCCAGCAGTTACTCGCCAGCAGGGGCTTTCTTT. This codes for CASSYSPAGAFF. J is TRBJ1-1 and V is TRBV6-2 or TRBV6-3; D is possibly TRBD1 (5 bases). Trimming stripped 0 bases from V and 11 bases from J, with 10 bases between. CDR1 is MNHEY and CDR2 is SVGEGT in the germline V gene. This CDR3 is built from 12 residues.

This clonotype was counted only a few times. The chain's CDR3 is CSAREDRYSNQPQHF. The CDR3 DNA follows: TGCAGTGCTAGAGAAGACAGGTATAGCAATCAGCCCCAGCATTTT. This chain uses TRBV20-1 with TRBJ1-5; D might be TRBD1 (6 bases). Germline CDR1 DFQATT, CDR2 SNEGSKA (reference sequence). CDR3 length equals 15 residues. Between the trimmed V and J ends, which lost 0 bases and 0 bases, there was a span of 9 bases.

This clonotype was observed at least ten times. The rearrangement uses TRBV7-9 and TRBJ2-7, with D hard to call. V shed 3 bases and J shed 0 bases, with 12 bases lying between them. This CDR3 is 15 amino acids long. CDR1 and CDR2 (germline): SEHNR, FQNEAQ (reference sequence). In nucleotides, the CDR3 is TGTGCCAGCAGCTTGGGTCAGCCGAGCTCCTACGAGCAGTACTTC. It codes for CASSLGQPSSYEQYF.